This is a list of T cell receptor beta chains from one sample in a study of T cells of healthy individuals. Via MiXCR, TCRdb re-called the 5' RACE reads, giving one row per CDR3 protein. The repertoire holds 90,000 to 100,000 distinct CDR3 sequences, 17% seen once, with roughly 6.1% in the top ten. The receptors here all came from a human donor in good health. Both conserved end residues are part of each CDR3.

v_call: TRBV12-3/TRBV12-4; j_call: TRBJ2-5; cdr3_length: 18; cdr3_aa: CASSNKPGLAGGRETQYF
v_call: TRBV6-5; j_call: TRBJ2-7; cdr3_length: 14; cdr3_aa: CASSSTSSPFEQYF
v_call: TRBV2; j_call: TRBJ1-4; cdr3_length: 12; cdr3_aa: CASSTAGAKLFF
v_call: TRBV28; j_call: TRBJ2-7; cdr3_length: 14; cdr3_aa: CASRQGGGFYEQYF
v_call: TRBV27; j_call: TRBJ1-1; cdr3_length: 14; cdr3_aa: CASSFQGSNTEAFF
v_call: TRBV4-1; j_call: TRBJ2-7; cdr3_length: 15; cdr3_aa: CASSQPGQGSYEQYF
v_call: TRBV29-1; j_call: TRBJ1-1; cdr3_length: 14; cdr3_aa: CSVGGGRGNTEAFF
v_call: TRBV5-6; j_call: TRBJ2-3; cdr3_length: 15; cdr3_aa: CASSFGQANTDTQYF
v_call: TRBV15; j_call: TRBJ2-4; cdr3_length: 15; cdr3_aa: CATSRAVIAKNIQYF
v_call: TRBV2; j_call: TRBJ2-7; cdr3_length: 13; cdr3_aa: CASRTIRFYEQYF
v_call: TRBV27; j_call: TRBJ2-6; cdr3_length: 16; cdr3_aa: CASSFGSDPGANVLTF